What follows describes a single TCR beta chain. The antigen is not known. Germline CDR1 KGHDR, CDR2 SFDVKD. CDR3 size: 16 residues. V gave up 9 bases and J gave up 0 bases, with 20 bases separating them. This entry belongs to a study of vaccination and CD4 T cells after COVID-19. Overall study findings and caveats: This study had few convalescent patients and no early post-infection samples.

TCRdb analysed the PCR reads with MiXCR anew, one entry per CDR3 protein. The data hold some 29,000 distinct CDR3 sequences, with approximately 51% observed a single time. Time point of the sample: late sampling 161 to 241 days after vaccination in a few convalescent patients. This clonotype was obtained from a human donor who had recovered from COVID-19. Here the sequenced sample was CD4+ T cells from blood, taken about 7 months after SARS-CoV-2 vaccination. V gene TRBV24-1 combines with J gene TRBJ2-7, with a possible D match to TRBD2 (5 bases). Here the CDR3 reads CATGLTGTRFSYEQYF. The CDR3 coding sequence is TGTGCCACCGGCCTAACGGGAACAAGGTTCTCCTACGAGCAGTACTTC.